This entry is about one T cell receptor beta chain. This sample was taken from a study of blood T cell repertoires in COVID-19. The wider study: The United States, Italy and Spain provided the acute and convalescent COVID-19 samples.

Study processing details: Amplification with reference gene primers provided the estimates of nucleated cell counts. This table comes from immunoSEQ multiplex PCR, and its TCRdb copy is limited to in-frame clones, with some not included. V and J calls plus clone size are reproduced from that table; the DNA served to infer D and trimming. The table shows approximately 210,000 clones, with around 89% occurring only once. CDR3 length equals 13 residues. Trimming took off 8 bases at V and 4 bases at J, with 14 bases between the two ends. CDR1 and CDR2 (germline): MNHEY, SMNVEV (reference sequence). Symptom resolution, clearance, or two negative PCRs marked the recovered donors of Cohort 3.

The TCR was taken from a woman aged 18 to 35 who had recovered from COVID-19. What was sequenced was PBMCs or T cells enriched from blood (not recorded which). The genes are TRBV27 and TRBJ1-1, with D maybe TRBD1 (5 bases). The CDR3 coding sequence is TGTGCCAGCTCGTGGAAGGGGATCACTGAAGCTTTCTTT. It is translated as CASSWKGITEAFF.